This T cell receptor beta chain was found in a study of blood T cell repertoires in COVID-19. This clone has only one observation. Data came from immunoSEQ multiplex PCR; TCRdb stores just in-frame clones and leaves some out. Of over 100,000 clones listed, 84% are singletons. The CDR3 has 15 residues. Germline V CDR1 and CDR2: MNHNS, SASEGT. Trimming took 2 bases from V and 4 from J, leaving 11 bases between them. Specimen: peripheral blood. The chain joins TRBV6-1 to TRBJ2-2, with D possibly being TRBD1 (5 bases). This receptor was obtained from a woman in her forties or fifties with acute or convalescent COVID-19. CDR3 loop: CASSEPGIGTGELFF. The CDR3 DNA reads as TGTGCCAGCAGTGAACCAGGGATCGGCACCGGGGAGCTGTTTTTT.